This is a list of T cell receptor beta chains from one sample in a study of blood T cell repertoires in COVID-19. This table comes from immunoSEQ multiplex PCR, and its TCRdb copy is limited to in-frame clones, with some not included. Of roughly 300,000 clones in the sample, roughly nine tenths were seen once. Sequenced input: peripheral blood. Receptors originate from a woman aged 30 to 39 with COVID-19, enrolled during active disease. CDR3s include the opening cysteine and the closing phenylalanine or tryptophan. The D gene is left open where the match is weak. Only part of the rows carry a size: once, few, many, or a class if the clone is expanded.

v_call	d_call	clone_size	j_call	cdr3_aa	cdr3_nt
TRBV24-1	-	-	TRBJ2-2	CATSDLRAGRTGELFF	TGTGCCACCAGTGATTTGCGTGCAGGGCGCACCGGGGAGCTGTTTTTT
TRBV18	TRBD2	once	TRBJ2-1	CASSPETGLAGDNEQFF	TGTGCCAGCTCACCGGAGACAGGGCTAGCGGGAGATAATGAGCAGTTCTTC
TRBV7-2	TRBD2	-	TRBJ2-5	CASSLVEGGGSAQYF	TGTGCCAGCAGCTTAGTGGAGGGCGGGGGAAGTGCCCAGTACTTC
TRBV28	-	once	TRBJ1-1	CASSLPGQIMNTEAFF	TGTGCCAGCAGCCTACCGGGACAAATAATGAACACTGAAGCTTTCTTT
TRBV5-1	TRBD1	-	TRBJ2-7	CASSGGQGYEQYF	TGCGCCAGCAGCGGGGGACAGGGCTACGAGCAGTACTTC
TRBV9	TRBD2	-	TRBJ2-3	CASSVSGTSGTDTQYF	TGTGCCAGCAGCGTTTCCGGGACTAGCGGCACAGATACGCAGTATTTT
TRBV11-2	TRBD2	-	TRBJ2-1	CASKPGTSAYNEQFF	TGTGCCAGCAAACCCGGGACTAGCGCCTACAATGAGCAGTTCTTC
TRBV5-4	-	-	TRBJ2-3	CASSLQSDTQYF	TGTGCCAGCAGCTTGCAATCAGATACGCAGTATTTT
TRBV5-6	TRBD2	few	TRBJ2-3	CASSPLAGLDTQYF	TGTGCCAGCAGCCCACTAGCGGGATTAGATACGCAGTATTTT
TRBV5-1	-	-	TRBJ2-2	CASSLIPESTGELFF	TGCGCCAGCAGCTTGATACCGGAGAGCACCGGGGAGCTGTTTTTT
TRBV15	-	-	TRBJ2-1	CATSRGSGDVSEQFF	TGTGCCACCAGCAGAGGATCGGGGGACGTCAGTGAGCAGTTCTTC
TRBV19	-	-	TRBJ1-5	CASSIDLDGYSNQPQHF	TGTGCCAGTAGTATTGACCTAGACGGGTATAGCAATCAGCCCCAGCATTTT